These 22 T cell receptor beta chains were all obtained from the same sample, sequenced in a study of cytomegalovirus exposure and HLA in healthy donors. Amplification used 60 Vbeta primers and 13 Jbeta primers. Measured with immunoSEQ multiplex PCR; TCRdb has only the in-frame clones, and not every one. Of some 160,000 clones in the sample, more than 65% were seen once. Sequencing was carried out using PBMCs. Receptor source: a woman aged 25 to 39 in good health and CMV-seronegative.

The J gene is TRBJ2-1, the V gene TRBV5-1; 7 positions agree with TRBD1. Germline CDR1 is SGHRS and CDR2 is YFSETQ. CDR3 length equals 14 residues. The junction had 4 bases not matched to a gene; V was cut back by 0 bases and J by 7 bases. Here the CDR3 reads CASSLGQGWNEQFF. The CDR3 DNA is TGCGCCAGCAGCTTGGGACAGGGATGGAATGAGCAGTTCTTC.

This clone occurred a few times. The genes are TRBV9 and TRBJ2-1; perhaps TRBD2 as D (6 bases). Germline V gene lookup returns CDR1 SGDLS and CDR2 YYNGEE. The CDR3 runs to 15 residues. V lost 2 bases to trimming and J lost 0 bases, with 9 bases between them. Here the CDR3 reads CASSVGGTSYNEQFF. The CDR3 DNA is TGTGCCAGCAGCGTTGGCGGGACCTCCTACAATGAGCAGTTCTTC.

The V and J genes are TRBV28 and TRBJ1-1, with 10 positions matching TRBD1. The CDR3 covers 12 residues. The germline V gene encodes CDR1 MDHEN and CDR2 SYDVKM. Trimming at V came to 4 bases and at J to 11 bases, leaving 4 bases not matched to a gene. CDR3 residues: CASSSPGQGAFF. The DNA for the CDR3 is TGTGCCAGCAGTTCACCGGGACAGGGGGCTTTCTTT.

The chain uses TRBV7-8 and TRBJ2-5; 11 bases are shared with TRBD2. CDR1 SGHVS and CDR2 FQNEAQ come from the germline V gene. V lost 5 bases, J lost 2 bases, and 7 bases stayed unmatched. This CDR3 region has 16 residues. The CDR3 nucleotides are TGTGCCAGCAGCACAAGACTAGCGGGGCAACAAGAGACCCAGTACTTC. Its translation is CASSTRLAGQQETQYF. The full variable domain, its missing parts supplied by reference TRBV7-8 and TRBJ2-5, is GAGVSQSPRYKVAKRGQDVALRCDPISGHVSLFWYQQALGQGPEFLTYFQNEAQLDKSGLPSDRFFAERPEGSVSTLKIQRTQQEDSAVYLCASSTRLAGQQETQYFGPGTRLLVL.

The chain links TRBV25-1 to TRBJ2-1; the match to TRBD2 covers 10 bases. The V gene end was trimmed by 2 bases and the J gene end by 4 bases; junction bases not matched to a gene: 5. The CDR3 length is 16 residues. CDR1 is MGHDK, CDR2 SYGVNS, per germline. The CDR3: CASSEAGTSAYNEQFF. In nucleotides, the CDR3 is TGTGCCAGCAGTGAAGCCGGGACTAGCGCTTACAATGAGCAGTTCTTC. The full variable domain, in which reference TRBV25-1 and TRBJ2-1 provide the parts outside the CDR3, is EADIYQTPRYLVIGTGKKITLECSQTMGHDKMYWYQQDPGMELHLIHYSYGVNSTEKGDLSSESTVSRIRTEHFPLTLESARPSHTSQYLCASSEAGTSAYNEQFFGPGTRLTVL.

V and J are TRBV5-1 and TRBJ2-3; D is ambiguous. Germline V gives CDR1 SGHRS, CDR2 YFSETQ. V gave up 0 bases and J gave up 1 base, with 6 bases separating them. CDR3 length: 14 amino acids. The CDR3 nucleotides are TGCGCCAGCAGCTTGGATTCAGGCACAGATACGCAGTATTTT. Translation gives CASSLDSGTDTQYF.

This clone was recorded a few times. The chain uses TRBV2 and TRBJ1-1; D may be TRBD1 (5 bases). V dropped 4 bases and J dropped 2 bases, with 20 bases sitting between them. The germline gives CDR1 SNHLY, CDR2 FYNNEI. The CDR3 is 17 amino acids. The CDR3 DNA reads TGTGCCAGCAGTGTCTTCCGTTCTGGGGGGAGTAACACTGAAGCTTTCTTT. It yields the protein CASSVFRSGGSNTEAFF.

Points on this clone: The junction does not match germline at one end; this may be a read error. The V and J genes are TRBV4-3 and TRBJ1-2; no clear D gene. The germline gives CDR1 LGHNA, CDR2 YSLEER. This CDR3 region has 17 residues. The CDR3 sequence is CASSEDVSGNPMRGYTF. The CDR3 coding sequence is TGCGCCAGCAGCGAAGATGTGTCGGGGAACCCTATGAGGGGCTACACCTTC.

This chain uses TRBV5-1 with TRBJ1-1; no firm D call. This CDR3 has 15 residues. Germline V gives CDR1 SGHRS, CDR2 YFSETQ. Trimming removed 0 bases from V and 0 bases from J, with 9 bases in between. The CDR3 region is CASSLEPIMNTEAFF. The CDR3 coding sequence is TGCGCCAGCAGCTTGGAGCCTATCATGAACACTGAAGCTTTCTTT.

The chain employs TRBV2 and TRBJ1-1, with 11 bases matching TRBD1. V lost 5 bases, J lost 2 bases, and 7 bases stayed unmatched. The V gene's germline CDR1 is SNHLY and CDR2 FYNNEI. The CDR3 totals 16 residues. The CDR3: CASSLRRTGGNTEAFF. In DNA form, the CDR3 reads TGTGCCAGCAGTTTACGACGGACAGGGGGCAACACTGAAGCTTTCTTT.

This chain joins TRBV6-1 and TRBJ1-5; D perhaps matches TRBD1 (6 bases). This CDR3 comprises 15 residues. The V gene's germline CDR1 is MNHNS and CDR2 SASEGT. V was trimmed by 5 bases and J by 1 base, leaving 12 bases between them. CDR3 sequence: CASSRGRVSNQPQHF. CDR3 DNA: TGTGCCAGCAGTAGGGGGAGGGTCAGCAATCAGCCCCAGCATTTT.

Note on this clone: Relative to the germline gene, one junction end is altered; a read error may explain this. V usage is TRBV29-1 and J usage is TRBJ2-3; the D gene is possibly TRBD2 (6 bases). This CDR3 comprises 13 residues. Per germline, CDR1 SQVTM and CDR2 ANQGSEA. The CDR3 sequence: CGVKAGGADTQYF. CDR3 DNA sequence: TGCGGCGTGAAAGCGGGTGGGGCAGATACGCAGTATTTT.

This chain joins TRBV29-1 and TRBJ2-1; no clear D gene. Between the trimmed V and J ends, which lost 4 bases and 0 bases, there was a span of 7 bases. Germline CDR1 SQVTM, CDR2 ANQGSEA. The CDR3 consists of 13 residues. CDR3 coding DNA: TGCAGCGTTGGCTCTAGCTCCTACAATGAGCAGTTCTTC. Protein sequence: CSVGSSSYNEQFF.

This clone was seen a handful of times. V is TRBV5-1 and J is TRBJ1-2, with D unclear. The CDR3 has 14 amino acids. V was shortened by 1 base and J by 1 base, with 8 bases between the two germline ends. CDR1 is SGHRS and CDR2 is YFSETQ in the germline V gene. The CDR3 is CASSLSQVNYGYTF. The CDR3 region has the DNA TGCGCCAGCAGCTTGAGCCAGGTTAACTATGGCTACACCTTC. Drawing the rest from reference TRBV5-1 and TRBJ1-2, the complete variable domain is KAGVTQTPRYLIKTRGQQVTLSCSPISGHRSVSWYQQTPGQGLQFLFEYFSETQRNKGNFPGRFSGRQFSNSRSEMNVSTLELGDSALYLCASSLSQVNYGYTFGSGTRLTVV.

The chain combines TRBV12-2 with TRBJ2-2; the tabulated D call, TRBD2, remains unverified against the DNA. TRBV12-2 is labeled a pseudogene. CDR3 length: 17 amino acids. CDR3 DNA: TGTGCAAGTCGCTTAGTATGGTCGGGGGGGTACACCGGGGAGCTGTTTTTT. Translation gives CASRLVWSGGYTGELFF.

V gene TRBV27 combines with J gene TRBJ1-5; 9 nucleotides agree with TRBD1. Germline V CDR1 and CDR2: MNHEY, SMNVEV (reference sequence). V lost 5 bases and J lost 4; bases outside the gene matches: 3. The CDR3 has 14 residues. The CDR3 reads CASSADRGNQPQHF. DNA of the CDR3: TGTGCCAGCAGTGCGGACAGGGGTAATCAGCCCCAGCATTTT.

This clone was picked up many times. V usage is TRBV4-2 and J usage is TRBJ2-1; 7 positions match TRBD2. CDR3 length: 16 residues. V trimming: 3 bases; J trimming: 7 bases; junction bases outside the gene matches: 12. Germline lookup yields CDR1 LGHNA and CDR2 YNFKEQ. CDR3 in amino acids: CASSHSGTTTLNEQFF. Here the CDR3 DNA reads TGTGCCAGCAGCCACTCCGGGACTACGACGTTGAATGAGCAGTTCTTC.

This CDR3 is CASSARDRGNTGELFF. The CDR3, as DNA: TGTGCCAGCAGCGCGAGGGACAGGGGGAACACCGGGGAGCTGTTTTTT. The chain carries TRBV9 and TRBJ2-2, with 10 bases matching TRBD1. Trimming at V came to 3 bases and at J to 1 base, leaving 3 bases not matched to a gene. The CDR3 is 16 amino acids. CDR1 SGDLS and CDR2 YYNGEE come from the germline V gene.

The V call is TRBV25-1, the J call TRBJ1-5; possible D gene TRBD1, 5 bases. Trimming pared 2 bases from V and 5 bases from J, leaving 19 bases between. The CDR3 is 17 amino acids. CDR1 and CDR2 (germline): MGHDK, SYGVNS. CDR3: CASSEPDPDRFDQPQHF. The CDR3 region has the DNA TGTGCCAGCAGTGAACCCGACCCCGACAGATTCGATCAGCCCCAGCATTTT.

V usage is TRBV4-1 and J usage is TRBJ1-5, with D maybe TRBD1 (5 bases). CDR3 length: 16 amino acids. CDR1 and CDR2 from the germline V gene are MGHRA and YSYEKL. V was clipped by 0 bases and J by 2 bases, with 11 bases between them. The CDR3 DNA reads TGCGCCAGCAGCCAAGATTTGGGGGAGGGCAATCAGCCCCAGCATTTT. Translated: CASSQDLGEGNQPQHF.

The J gene is TRBJ2-3, the V gene TRBV4-1, with 7 bases identical to TRBD2. The V gene's germline CDR1 is MGHRA and CDR2 YSYEKL. The CDR3 extends over 17 amino acids. V shed 3 bases and J 3 bases; nucleotides not matched to a gene: 12. CDR3 nucleotides: TGCGCCAGCAGCCAGATAACTGGGGGGGGTTATACAGATACGCAGTATTTT. As protein: CASSQITGGGYTDTQYF.

V gene TRBV13 combines with J gene TRBJ2-5, with D perhaps matching TRBD1 (6 bases). The J call may be mistaken, given a closer DNA end match to TRBJ2-7. The CDR3 is made up of 13 amino acids. Germline V gene lookup returns CDR1 PRHDT and CDR2 FYEKMQ (reference sequence). CDR3: CATKTGLSYEQYF. As DNA, the CDR3 is TGTGCCACCAAGACAGGCCTCTCCTACGAGCAGTACTTC.